The clone carrying this T cell receptor (beta chain) was seen a handful of times. Its antigen is currently unknown. The entry originates in a study of beta chain features in type 1 diabetes. Study-level findings and limits: Researchers report that Type 1 diabetes patients had moderately but significantly shorter TCRB CDR3s across all four CD4+ subsets.

As every portion of the isolated RNA was reverse transcribed, the sequencing read expressed TCRB transcripts. For naive, central memory and regulatory T cell samples, reads averaged around 3.5 million. Assay used: immunoSEQ multiplex PCR; TCRdb lists only in-frame clones, some missing. The sample holds over 650,000 clones, roughly an eighth seen once. Material for sequencing was naive CD4+ T cells from blood. This clonotype was obtained from a man between 18 and 29 years old with type 1 diabetes.

The CDR3 is CASSEQGAAAYEQYF. CDR3 DNA: TGTGCCAGCAGTGAGCAGGGGGCGGCTGCCTACGAGCAGTACTTC. The gene calls are TRBV2 and TRBJ2-7; 8 nucleotides match TRBD1. CDR1 SNHLY and CDR2 FYNNEI come from the germline V gene. This CDR3 is built from 15 residues. Trimming took 3 bases from V and 2 from J; bases not matched to a gene: 6.